This T cell receptor (beta chain) appears in the sequencing data of a study of CD8 T cells in Susac syndrome (dated by TCRdb to about 2019). Turning to the overall study: The study used repertoire sequencing to test whether antigen drove CD8+ T cell activation and differentiation in Susac syndrome.

Here is what the overall study found, with its caveats: The study acknowledged that relatively few individuals were included in the TCR sequencing and HLA analysis.

Measured from the cysteine to the phenylalanine, the CDR3 is 14 residues long. Just the 42-base CDR3 DNA is kept, in frame starting at base 1. Trimming takes 5 bases from V and 5 bases from J, and the germline ends sit 16 bases apart. Concerning this clonotype: This clone's antigen is unknown. No quality values exist for individual bases; no much larger clone is one base distant.

RNA was extracted with the RNeasy kit and about 0.5 to 1 ug was reverse transcribed using random hexamers. The immunoSEQ multiplex PCR assay, covering 54 Vbeta and 13 Jbeta segments, was used to amplify TCR beta CDR3 regions. Bias from PCR amplification was corrected by using a synthetic template baseline for primer optimization and for computational correction. Turning to the authors' computational methods: Reads were assigned to V, D and J genes according to IMGT and analyzed in immunoSEQ Analyzer, with only productive sequences retained. Clonality was calculated as one minus the Shannon entropy normalized by log2 of the number of productive unique sequences. For each patient and control, public and private clones were evaluated within the 100 most prevalent clones. Clones were defined as Susac-specific when absent from the healthy and MS cohorts, from about 1,100 published viral clones and from other ImmuneACCESS disease sequences. TCRdb trimmed public reads at Q25 via fastp, called clones via MiXCR and kept in-frame beta chains. CDR3 protein duplicates are merged, each entry listing the most common genes and DNA. Here the V and J calls rest on TCRdb's processing, not on the authors' analysis. Across this sample there are 150,000 to 200,000 distinct CDR3 sequences, with 94% seen only once. In total, the top ten clones hold about 0.086% of the sample.

High-throughput TCR beta sequencing profiled peripheral blood CD8+ and CD4+ T cells from healthy donors, Susac syndrome patients and multiple sclerosis patients. Treatment-naive patients with stable or active relapsing-remitting disease fulfilling revised McDonald criteria were used as multiple sclerosis controls. Bulk CD8+ and CD4+ T cells were purified by magnetic negative isolation, while CD8+ TEMRA cells were enriched using FACS. Blood was drawn into EDTA tubes, processed within 24 hours, and PBMCs were isolated by density gradient centrifugation. PBMCs intended for TCR sequencing were frozen in liquid nitrogen and were later thawed in a 37 degrees C water bath. The sorted or isolated CD4+, CD8+ and CD8+ TEMRA cells reached a purity of at least 90%.

The sequence derives from a human donor with multiple sclerosis. Source material: CD4+ T cells from PBMCs. The chain is made from TRBV12-3 or TRBV12-4 and TRBJ2-7; TRBD1 is a possible D gene, resting on 6 matching bases. The CDR3 sequence is CASSPYRTVNEQYF. The DNA is as follows: TGTGCCAGCAGTCCGTACCGGACAGTGAACGAGCAGTACTTC.